This entry lists 6 T cell receptor beta chains sequenced from one sample in a study of cytomegalovirus exposure and HLA in healthy donors. PCR used 60 Vbeta primers and 13 Jbeta primers. Sequencing was performed with immunoSEQ multiplex PCR; in TCRdb, only in-frame clones are kept and a portion is missing. Of over 150,000 clones in the sample, about four fifths were seen once. Material for sequencing was PBMCs. All receptors come from a woman aged 45-65 years in good health and CMV-seronegative.

The chain is built from TRBV7-2 and TRBJ2-3; TRBD2 matches at 9 bases. CDR1 and CDR2 from the germline V gene are SGHTA and FQGNSA. The trim removed 4 bases at V and 9 bases at J, leaving 8 bases unmatched. There are 14 residues in the CDR3. The CDR3 DNA reads TGTGCCAGCAGCTCTTTGACTAGCGGAGTAACGCAGTATTTT. As protein: CASSSLTSGVTQYF.

The DNA for the CDR3 is TGTGCCAGCTCGACGACAGGGGGCGATCAGCCCCAGCATTTT. This encodes CASSTTGGDQPQHF. The chain uses TRBV18 and TRBJ1-5; TRBD1 matches at 10 bases. This CDR3 has 14 amino acids. The junction had 4 bases not matched to a gene; V was cut back by 6 bases and J by 5 bases. In germline, CDR1 is KGHSH, CDR2 LQKENI.

The chain carries TRBV7-2 and TRBJ2-5; a weak D match, TRBD2 (5 bases). The end of the DNA fits TRBJ2-7 better, so the J call may be wrong. The CDR3 consists of 18 residues. Germline CDR1 and CDR2: SGHTA and FQGNSA. The chain's CDR3 is CASSRRGWDPSSSYEQYF. The CDR3 DNA reads TGTGCCAGCAGCCGCCGTGGATGGGATCCTAGCTCCTCCTACGAGCAGTACTTC.

This rearrangement joins TRBV5-1 to TRBJ1-6; a possible D gene is TRBD1 (5 bases). V lost 2 bases and J lost 7, with 16 bases in between. Germline V CDR1 and CDR2: SGHRS, YFSETQ. The CDR3 totals 16 residues. The CDR3 loop reads CASSLLPGLRNSPLHF. The CDR3 DNA reads as TGCGCCAGCAGCTTACTGCCGGGACTGCGAAATTCACCCCTCCACTTT.

The chain combines TRBV5-6 with TRBJ2-7; no clear D. V lost 2 bases to trimming and J lost 6 bases, with 15 bases between them. The germline V gene encodes CDR1 SGHDT and CDR2 YYEEEE. The CDR3 runs to 14 residues. CDR3 DNA sequence: TGTGCCAGCAGCTTTTTCCCCAGGTTGGGCGAGCAGTACTTC. Translated, it gives CASSFFPRLGEQYF.

This chain joins TRBV28 and TRBJ2-2, with D possibly being TRBD2 (5 bases). The ends were cut back, 11 bases at V and 6 bases at J, with 22 bases in the middle. The germline CDR1 and CDR2 sequences are MDHEN and SYDVKM. The CDR3 covers 15 residues. The CDR3 nucleotides are TGTGCCTCAGCACGGGAAGGATTCGTGGCCGGGGAGCTGTTTTTT. Amino acid sequence: CASAREGFVAGELFF.